The 23 T cell receptor beta chains below all came from one sample that was sequenced in a study of shared clonotypes between healthy human individuals. Naive CD8 isolation took CD45RO-negative cells positively selected for CCR7 and excluded terminally differentiated effector memory CD45RA+ cells. Sequencing used immunoSEQ multiplex PCR; TCRdb keeps in-frame clones, though not all of them. The sample lists about 2,200,000 clones, approximately 94% occurring once. Specimen: naive CD8+ T cells from PBMCs. The source of these receptors is a man between 18 and 35 years old in good health. Some clones in this sample may be carry-over from other donors' samples.

In its sample, this clone was seen once. The rearrangement uses TRBV5-5 and TRBJ2-1; a possible D gene is TRBD2 (6 bases). The CDR3 has 15 residues. Germline loops: CDR1 SGHKS, CDR2 YYEKEE (reference sequence). V was cut by 4 bases and J by 6 bases, with 17 bases left in between. The CDR3 spells CASSPVGGLANEQFF. The CDR3 nucleotides are TGTGCCAGCAGCCCAGTCGGGGGACTCGCCAATGAGCAGTTCTTC.

The V call is TRBV18, the J call TRBJ2-3; D remains ambiguous. Per germline, CDR1 KGHSH and CDR2 LQKENI. Trimming took off 2 bases at V and 3 bases at J, with 15 bases between the two ends. This CDR3 region has 16 residues. CDR3 coding DNA: TGTGCCAGCTCACCAAGTCTCGGGCGCGGAACAGATACGCAGTATTTT. Protein product: CASSPSLGRGTDTQYF.

The V gene is TRBV18, the J gene TRBJ2-7; D not certain. Germline V lookup: CDR1 KGHSH, CDR2 LQKENI. The V gene lost 0 bases and the J gene lost 2 bases, with 8 bases spanning the gap. The CDR3 is 14 amino acids. The CDR3 reads CASSPPSPTYEQYF. CDR3 nucleotides: TGTGCCAGCTCACCACCCTCTCCCACCTACGAGCAGTACTTC. Supplemented by reference TRBV18 and TRBJ2-7, the full variable domain reads NAGVMQNPRHLVRRRGQEARLRCSPMKGHSHVYWYRQLPEEGLKFMVYLQKENIIDESGMPKERFSAEFPKEGPSILRIQQVVRGDSAAYFCASSPPSPTYEQYFGPGTRLTVT.

This clone appeared a few times. V gene TRBV6-5 combines with J gene TRBJ1-1, with 9 bases identical to TRBD1. There are 15 residues in the CDR3. The V gene's germline CDR1 is MNHEY and CDR2 SVGAGI. V lost 4 bases, J lost 3 bases, and 6 bases stayed unmatched. In DNA form, the CDR3 reads TGTGCCAGCAGTTCCGCGGGACAGGGTTACACTGAAGCTTTCTTT. It yields the protein CASSSAGQGYTEAFF.

Comment on this clone: Distinct nucleotide sequences in the sample also encode this CDR3. The chain combines TRBV27 with TRBJ2-6; possibly TRBD2 for D (5 bases). Germline loops: CDR1 MNHEY, CDR2 SMNVEV (reference sequence). This CDR3 region has 16 residues. V dropped 0 bases and J dropped 2 bases, with 8 bases sitting between them. CDR3 in amino acids: CASSLSPGTGANVLTF. The CDR3, as DNA: TGTGCCAGCAGTTTATCGCCGGGGACTGGGGCCAACGTCCTGACTTTC. Looking up the rest from reference TRBV27 and TRBJ2-6 gives the full variable domain: EAQVTQNPRYLITVTGKKLTVTCSQNMNHEYMSWYRQDPGLGLRQIYYSMNVEVTDKGDVPEGYKVSRKEKRNFPLILESPSPNQTSLYFCASSLSPGTGANVLTFGAGSRLTVL.

This chain connects TRBV29-1 to TRBJ2-1; the match to TRBD1 covers 7 bases. J was trimmed by 0 bases and V by 6 bases; bases with no gene match: 8. CDR1 is SQVTM and CDR2 is ANQGSEA in the germline V gene. The length of the CDR3 is 15 residues. The CDR3 DNA sequence: TGCAGCGTCCATACCCGGGACAGCTCCTACAATGAGCAGTTCTTC. It codes for CSVHTRDSSYNEQFF.

Notes on this clone: The same CDR3 is also encoded by other DNA sequences in this sample. J is TRBJ1-5 and V is TRBV7-9; unclear D gene. This CDR3 spans 13 amino acids. V was clipped by 3 bases and J by 0 bases, with 3 bases between them. The germline CDR1 and CDR2 sequences are SEHNR and FQNEAQ (reference sequence). CDR3 DNA sequence: TGTGCCAGCAGCTTCGATAGCAATCAGCCCCAGCATTTT. Encoded protein: CASSFDSNQPQHF.

The rearrangement joins TRBV15 to TRBJ2-2; 9 bases match TRBD2. Germline CDR1 and CDR2: LNHNV and YYDKDF (reference sequence). The J segment lost 3 bases and the V segment lost 7 bases, leaving 12 bases of the junction unmatched. The CDR3 extends over 17 amino acids. The CDR3 DNA is TGTGCCACCACGCGGGGGCGGGAGGGCCGTTACACCGGGGAGCTGTTTTTT. It yields the protein CATTRGREGRYTGELFF. Full variable domain (rest looked up from reference TRBV15 and TRBJ2-2): DAMVIQNPRYQVTQFGKPVTLSCSQTLNHNVMYWYQQKSSQAPKLLFHYYDKDFNNEADTPDNFQSRRPNTSFCFLDIRSPGLGDTAMYLCATTRGREGRYTGELFFGEGSRLTVL.

As concerns this clone: This sample also contains other DNA sequences that code for the same CDR3. The CDR3 DNA reads as TGTGCCAGCAGTTACTCCGGGACAGGGTACGAGCAGTACTTC. Translation: CASSYSGTGYEQYF. The gene calls are TRBV6-5 and TRBJ2-7; TRBD1 aligns across 9 bases. The CDR3 length is 14 residues. With V trimmed by 0 bases and J by 4 bases, 1 base remained unmatched. Germline V lookup: CDR1 MNHEY, CDR2 SVGAGI.

J is TRBJ2-1 and V is TRBV9, with D uncertain. With 4 bases removed from V and 0 bases from J, the gap between germline ends came to 14 bases. Germline CDR1 is SGDLS and CDR2 is YYNGEE. The CDR3 covers 16 residues. CDR3 bases: TGTGCCAGCAGCCTCAGCATCCTGAACTCCTACAATGAGCAGTTCTTC. Translation: CASSLSILNSYNEQFF. Complete variable domain (other parts from reference TRBV9 and TRBJ2-1): DSGVTQTPKHLITATGQRVTLRCSPRSGDLSVYWYQQSLDQGLQFLIQYYNGEERAKGNILERFSAQQFPDLHSELNLSSLELGDSALYFCASSLSILNSYNEQFFGPGTRLTVL.

The chain carries TRBV19 and TRBJ2-3; D gene ambiguous. Trimming cost V 3 bases and J 6 bases, with 10 bases left between them. The CDR3 totals 13 residues. Per germline, CDR1 LNHDA and CDR2 SQIVND (reference sequence). CDR3 nucleotides: TGTGCCAGTAGTATGGCGATAATGGATACGCAGTATTTT. This translates into CASSMAIMDTQYF. Together with reference TRBV19 and TRBJ2-3, the CDR3 gives the full variable domain: DGGITQSPKYLFRKEGQNVTLSCEQNLNHDAMYWYRQDPGQGLRLIYYSQIVNDFQKGDIAEGYSVSREKKESFPLTVTSAQKNPTAFYLCASSMAIMDTQYFGPGTRLTVL.

The chain has TRBV28 and TRBJ2-5; D is tentatively TRBD1 or TRBD2 (5 bases each). The V and J ends lost 5 bases and 7 bases respectively, with 23 bases between them. The CDR3 totals 16 residues. Looked up from germline, CDR1 is MDHEN and CDR2 is SYDVKM. In DNA, the CDR3 is TGTGCCAGCAGTCCCATTAGGGGAGTCCTTGGTCGGACCCAGTACTTC. Its translation: CASSPIRGVLGRTQYF.

J is TRBJ2-7 and V is TRBV6-5, with D uncertain. Germline loops: CDR1 MNHEY, CDR2 SVGAGI. V lost 4 bases and J lost 3, with 16 bases in between. This CDR3 region has 15 residues. The CDR3: CASSFAPGRLYEQYF. Written as DNA, the CDR3 is TGTGCCAGCAGTTTCGCCCCCGGACGTCTCTACGAGCAGTACTTC.

This sequence joins TRBV7-3 and TRBJ2-2, with TRBD1 matching 10 bases. The CDR3 extends over 17 amino acids. V was pared by 5 bases and J by 3 bases, with 9 bases of the junction left unmatched. Germline CDR1 and CDR2: SGHTA and FQGTGA. The CDR3 sequence is CASSAEPGQGYTGELFF. CDR3 bases: TGTGCCAGCAGCGCGGAACCGGGACAGGGGTACACCGGGGAGCTGTTTTTT.

Concerning this clone: The same CDR3 also results from other DNA sequences found in this sample. Here the CDR3 reads CASSPREQFF. CDR3 DNA: TGTGCCAGCAGCCCCAGGGAGCAGTTCTTC. The chain employs TRBV7-9 and TRBJ2-1; no clear D gene. There are 10 residues in the CDR3. V gave up 5 bases and J gave up 10 bases, with 6 bases separating them. Germline CDR1 reads SEHNR; CDR2 reads FQNEAQ (reference sequence).

The chain combines TRBV28 with TRBJ2-7; tentative D call: TRBD2 (6 bases). Trimming pared 6 bases from V and 5 bases from J, leaving 26 bases between. This CDR3 comprises 17 residues. Germline CDR1 reads MDHEN; CDR2 reads SYDVKM. Here the CDR3 reads CASSLTRPRGERDEQYF. In DNA, the CDR3 is TGTGCCAGCAGCCTAACTAGGCCCCGCGGGGAGAGGGACGAGCAGTACTTC.

This sequence joins TRBV9 and TRBJ2-7, with 7 bases matching TRBD1. This CDR3 is 15 amino acids long. V lost 2 bases to trimming and J lost 6 bases; unmatched junction nucleotides: 11. Germline values: CDR1 SGDLS, CDR2 YYNGEE. The CDR3 reads CASSVDRVPTSEQYF. For the CDR3, the DNA is TGTGCCAGCAGCGTCGACAGGGTCCCAACTAGCGAGCAGTACTTC.

The CDR3 reads CASSPPEGFAYEQYF. DNA for the CDR3: TGTGCCAGCTCACCACCTGAGGGGTTCGCCTACGAGCAGTACTTC. The chain links TRBV18 to TRBJ2-7, with D perhaps being TRBD1 or TRBD2 (5 bases each). CDR1 and CDR2 (germline): KGHSH, LQKENI. CDR3 length: 15 amino acids. V was trimmed by 0 bases and J by 2 bases, leaving 11 bases between them.

This chain joins TRBV6-1 and TRBJ1-1; TRBD1 aligns across 8 bases. V lost 6 bases to trimming and J lost 10 bases; unmatched junction nucleotides: 4. This CDR3 region has 11 residues. CDR1 MNHNS and CDR2 SASEGT come from the germline V gene. The CDR3 region is CASRGQGVAFF. As DNA, the CDR3 is TGTGCCAGCAGAGGACAGGGCGTAGCTTTCTTT.

On this clone: The same CDR3 can be traced to other DNA sequences in this sample. The chain links TRBV9 to TRBJ1-1; unclear D gene. V dropped 3 bases and J dropped 4 bases, with 10 bases sitting between them. Looked up from germline, CDR1 is SGDLS and CDR2 is YYNGEE. The length of the CDR3 is 13 residues. The CDR3 sequence: CASSAGPGTEAFF. CDR3 sequence (DNA): TGTGCCAGCAGCGCTGGACCGGGCACTGAAGCTTTCTTT.

CDR3 DNA: TGTGCCAGCAGTTCCCTTAGCGGGAGGCTTTCCACCTACGAGCAGTACTTC. Translation gives CASSSLSGRLSTYEQYF. The genes are TRBV27 and TRBJ2-7; 10 bases are shared with TRBD2. After removal of 4 bases from V and 2 bases from J, the junction contained 11 bases not matched to a gene. The CDR3 totals 17 residues. The germline CDR1 and CDR2 sequences are MNHEY and SMNVEV (reference sequence).

The V gene is TRBV5-4, the J gene TRBJ1-2, with D unresolved. Germline CDR1 is SGHNT and CDR2 is YYREEE (reference sequence). This CDR3 is 15 amino acids long. The ends were cut back, 3 bases at V and 3 bases at J, with 15 bases in the middle. CDR3 amino acids: CASSSRPVTDYGYTF. DNA for the CDR3: TGTGCCAGCAGCTCCCGCCCAGTGACGGACTATGGCTACACCTTC.

V and J are TRBV6-5 and TRBJ2-1, with 12 positions matching TRBD1. Germline V gives CDR1 MNHEY, CDR2 SVGAGI. The ends lost 5 bases at V and 7 bases at J; junction bases unmatched: 6. The CDR3 length is 15 residues. CDR3 nucleotides: TGTGCCAGCAGTCTGGGACAGGGGGCGCGAAATGAGCAGTTCTTC. Its translation: CASSLGQGARNEQFF.